This TCR beta chain was recovered during a study of low-dose radiotherapy and immunotherapy resistance in tumors. Background on the study: A dose of 0.5 Gy per fraction was delivered to Cohort 1 every 2 weeks, for a total of 6.5 Gy.

First-strand cDNA used TRAV- and TRBV-specific primers, covering alpha and beta chains. TCR amplification ran roughly 21 PCR cycles using constant-region and V-primer adapter primers. mRNA, once isolated, was amplified by in vitro transcription. TCRdb processed the reads anew with MiXCR; each CDR3 protein has one entry. This sample has over 14,000 distinct CDR3 sequences, with roughly half found just once. In the RACIN dose-escalation trial, donors got nivolumab plus ipilimumab with aspirin, cyclophosphamide and radiotherapy. Those eligible were patients bearing advanced solid tumors lacking tumor-infiltrating lymphocytes. The germline V gene has CDR1 SGHTA and CDR2 FQGTGA. V was cut by 2 bases and J by 6 bases, with 8 bases left in between. The CDR3 is 13 amino acids.

This sequence was found in a human donor with advanced metastatic prostate, ovarian, gallbladder or colorectal cancer (not recorded which). This table probably holds off-target reads from a library built for another chain. The chain is built from TRBV7-3 and TRBJ1-5; D may be TRBD1 (5 bases). CDR3 loop: CASSLARGQPQHF. The CDR3 bases are TGTGCCAGCAGCTTAGCAAGGGGTCAGCCCCAGCATTTT. Drawing the rest from reference TRBV7-3 and TRBJ1-5, the complete variable domain is GAGVSQTPSNKVTEKGKYVELRCDPISGHTALYWYRQSLGQGPEFLIYFQGTGAADDSGLPNDRFFAVRPEGSVSTLKIQRTERGDSAVYLCASSLARGQPQHFGDGTRLSIL.